The present TCR beta chain was sequenced within a study of blood T cell repertoires in COVID-19. Study details: COVID-19 samples collected from the United States, Italy and Spain covered acute and convalescent phases. PBMCs, B-cell-depleted T cells, or T cells were the source of the cDNA or gDNA that made up the material.

Authors' processing steps: Amplified reference gene primers provided the basis for estimating nucleated cell counts. Profiled with immunoSEQ multiplex PCR; TCRdb holds only in-frame clones, not every one. Clonal size and the V and J genes are those of that table, whereas D and trimming came from the DNA. The sample carries over 250,000 clones, about nine tenths recorded once. The ends were cut back, 7 bases at V and 3 bases at J, with 13 bases in the middle. The CDR3 consists of 13 residues. The germline V gene encodes CDR1 LNHDA and CDR2 SQIVND (reference sequence). The rearrangement joins TRBV19 to TRBJ2-7, with D possibly being TRBD1 (6 bases). The sequence came from a man in his forties or fifties with acute or convalescent COVID-19. Sequencing was performed on peripheral blood. This CDR3 is CASKQTGLYEQYF. CDR3 bases: TGTGCCAGTAAACAGACAGGTCTCTACGAGCAGTACTTC.